There are many counts of the clone carrying this T cell receptor beta chain. RNA transcripts served as template for amplifying TCR beta CDR3 sequences. HTBI primers were employed in first-round RT-PCR, then a second-round multiplex PCR followed. TCRdb passed the multiplex PCR reads through MiXCR, listing each CDR3 protein once. Here the sample spans 400,000 to 450,000 distinct CDR3 sequences, approximately 21% being singletons. This sample is part of a study of Graves' ophthalmopathy and Graves' hyperthyroidism. The sequence was collected from a woman aged 18-35 years with stable Graves' hyperthyroidism. The sequencing input was peripheral blood.

This CDR3 reads CASSLTGQGSGELFF. The CDR3, as DNA: TGTGCCAGCAGCTTAACGGGACAGGGATCCGGGGAGCTGTTTTTT. The chain is built from TRBV11-3 and TRBJ2-2; TRBD1 agrees at 9 bases. The CDR3 has 15 residues. CDR1 and CDR2 (germline): SGHNT, YENEEA. V lost 2 bases to trimming and J lost 6 bases; unmatched junction nucleotides: 4.